This TCR beta chain stems from a study of T cells after yellow fever vaccination. Each CDR3 protein gets one entry after TCRdb re-called the 5' RACE reads with MiXCR. The table shows about 150,000 distinct CDR3 sequences, with approximately 6.2% occurring only once. This clonotype was recorded at least ten times. The sample was CD4+ T cells sorted from PBMCs, taken on the day of the first yellow fever vaccination. The clonotype comes from a man between 18 and 29 years old who received the YFV17D yellow fever vaccine.

Here the CDR3 reads CASSRGTAYGYTF. The CDR3 DNA is TGTGCCAGCAGCCGAGGGACAGCTTATGGCTACACCTTC. The chain is built from TRBV7-3 and TRBJ1-2; TRBD1 aligns across 7 bases. The CDR3 contains 13 residues. The V gene end was trimmed by 5 bases and the J gene end by 5 bases; junction bases not matched to a gene: 5. Germline V gene data show CDR1 as SGHTA and CDR2 as FQGTGA.